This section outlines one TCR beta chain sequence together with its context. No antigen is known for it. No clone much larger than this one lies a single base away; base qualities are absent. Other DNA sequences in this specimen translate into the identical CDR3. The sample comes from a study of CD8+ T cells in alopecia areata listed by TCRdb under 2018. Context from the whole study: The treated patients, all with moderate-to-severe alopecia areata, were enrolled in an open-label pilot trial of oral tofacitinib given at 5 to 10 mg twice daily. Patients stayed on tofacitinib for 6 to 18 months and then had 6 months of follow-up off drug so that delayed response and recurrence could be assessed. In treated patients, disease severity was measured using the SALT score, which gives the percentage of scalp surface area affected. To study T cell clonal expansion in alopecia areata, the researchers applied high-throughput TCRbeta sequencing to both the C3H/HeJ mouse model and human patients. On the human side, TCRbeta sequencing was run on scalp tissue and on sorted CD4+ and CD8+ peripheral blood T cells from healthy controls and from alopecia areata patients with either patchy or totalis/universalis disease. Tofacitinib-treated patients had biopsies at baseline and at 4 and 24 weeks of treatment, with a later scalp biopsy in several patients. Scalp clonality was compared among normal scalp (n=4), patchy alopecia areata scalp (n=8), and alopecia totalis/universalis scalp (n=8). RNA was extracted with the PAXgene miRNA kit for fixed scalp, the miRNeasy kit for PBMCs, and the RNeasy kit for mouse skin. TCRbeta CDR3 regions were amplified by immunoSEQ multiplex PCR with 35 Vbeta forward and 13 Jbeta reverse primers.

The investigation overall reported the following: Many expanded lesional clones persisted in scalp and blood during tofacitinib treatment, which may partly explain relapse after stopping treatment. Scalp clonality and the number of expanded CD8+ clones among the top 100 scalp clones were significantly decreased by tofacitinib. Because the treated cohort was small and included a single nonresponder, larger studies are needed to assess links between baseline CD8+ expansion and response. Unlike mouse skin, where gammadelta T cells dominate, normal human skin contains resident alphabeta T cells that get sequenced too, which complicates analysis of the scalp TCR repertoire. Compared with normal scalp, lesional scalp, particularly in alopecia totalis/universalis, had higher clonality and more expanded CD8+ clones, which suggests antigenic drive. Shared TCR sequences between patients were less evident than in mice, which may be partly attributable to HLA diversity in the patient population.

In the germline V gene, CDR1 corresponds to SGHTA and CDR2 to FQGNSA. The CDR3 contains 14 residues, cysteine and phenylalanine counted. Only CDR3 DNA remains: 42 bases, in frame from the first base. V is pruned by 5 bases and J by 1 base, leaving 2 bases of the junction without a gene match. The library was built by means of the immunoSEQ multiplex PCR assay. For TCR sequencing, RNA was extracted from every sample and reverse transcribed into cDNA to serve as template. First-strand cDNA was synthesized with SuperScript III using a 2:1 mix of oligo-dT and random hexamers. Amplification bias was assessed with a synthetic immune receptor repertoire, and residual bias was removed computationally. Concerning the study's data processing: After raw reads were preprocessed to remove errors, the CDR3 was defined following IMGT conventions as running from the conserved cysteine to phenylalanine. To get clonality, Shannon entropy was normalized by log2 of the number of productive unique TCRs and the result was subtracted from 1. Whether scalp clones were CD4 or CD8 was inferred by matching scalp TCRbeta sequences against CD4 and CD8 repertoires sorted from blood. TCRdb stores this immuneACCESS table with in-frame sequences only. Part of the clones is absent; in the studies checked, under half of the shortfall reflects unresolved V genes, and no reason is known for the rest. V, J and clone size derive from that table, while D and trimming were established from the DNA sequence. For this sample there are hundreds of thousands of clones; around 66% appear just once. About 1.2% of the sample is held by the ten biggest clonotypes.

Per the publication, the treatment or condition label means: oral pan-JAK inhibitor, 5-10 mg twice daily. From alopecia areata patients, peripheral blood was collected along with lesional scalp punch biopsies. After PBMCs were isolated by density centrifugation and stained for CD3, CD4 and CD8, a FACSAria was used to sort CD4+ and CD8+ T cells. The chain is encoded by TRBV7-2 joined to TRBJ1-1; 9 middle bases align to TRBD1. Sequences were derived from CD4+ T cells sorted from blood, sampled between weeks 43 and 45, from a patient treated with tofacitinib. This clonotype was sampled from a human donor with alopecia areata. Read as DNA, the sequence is TGTGCCAGCAGCCTGGGACAGGGGAACACTGAAGCTTTCTTT. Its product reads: CASSLGQGNTEAFF. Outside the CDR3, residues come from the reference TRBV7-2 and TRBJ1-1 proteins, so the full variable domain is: GAGVSQSPSNKVTEKGKDVELRCDPISGHTALYWYRQSLGQGLEFLIYFQGNSAPDKSGLPSDRFSAERTGGSVSTLTIQRTQQEDSAVYLCASSLGQGNTEAFFGQGTRLTVV.